This T cell receptor (beta chain) was recorded in a study of siplizumab effects on memory and regulatory T cells. Study-level points and caveats: Siplizumab cultures yielded proliferating Tregs whose suppressive function was not confirmed. Roughly 75-97% of proliferating CD4+ or CD8+ clones lacked a naive or memory phenotype that could be assigned. No more than a minor fraction of alloreactive clones could be traced back to unstimulated subsets.

The CDR3 has 14 amino acids. From germline, CDR1 is ENHRY and CDR2 SYGVKD. V gave up 6 bases and J gave up 8 bases, with 19 bases separating them. On this clone itself: Its antigen is not identified.

This table comes from immunoSEQ multiplex PCR, and its TCRdb copy is limited to in-frame clones, with some not included. The repertoire consists of some 40,000 clones, with around 90% occurring once and the leading ten covering about 0.25%. This clonotype was obtained from a human donor in good health. Sequencing was carried out using naive CD4+ T cells sorted from blood. The V and J genes are TRBV10-3 and TRBJ1-2, with TRBD1 as a possible D gene (5 bases). This chain's CDR3 is CAIRGEGLFGGYTF. The CDR3 DNA sequence: TGTGCCATCAGGGGAGAGGGACTTTTTGGAGGCTACACCTTC.